The 32 T cell receptor beta chains reported below all come from one sample, sequenced in a study of human T cells and chemical hapten exposure. TCRdb re-analysed the RACE reads in MiXCR, keeping a single row per CDR3 protein. The table lists fewer than 150,000 distinct CDR3 sequences, roughly 13% of them singletons. Regarding time point: patch test 1, 2 weeks after DPC sensitization. Stated treatment: therapeutic diphenylcyclopropenone sensitization with weekly scalp DPC. The specimen comprised whole blood, sampled in connection with sensitization to the hapten diphenylcyclopropenone (DPC). All receptors derive from a man aged 18 to 30 with alopecia areata. Some clones in this sample may be carry-over from other donors' samples.

In its sample, this clonotype was seen a few times. The chain carries TRBV5-4 and TRBJ1-1; no reliable D call. The CDR3 covers 12 residues. Trimming pared 2 bases from V and 8 bases from J, leaving 10 bases between. CDR1 SGHNT and CDR2 YYREEE come from the germline V gene (reference sequence). The CDR3 loop reads CASSFGQVEAFF. In DNA, the CDR3 is TGTGCCAGCAGCTTTGGTCAGGTCGAAGCTTTCTTT.

The chain employs TRBV6-2 or TRBV6-3 and TRBJ1-6; no definite D call. The CDR3 length is 13 residues. Trimming took off 2 bases at V and 7 bases at J, with 6 bases between the two ends. Germline V gene lookup returns CDR1 MNHEY and CDR2 SVGEGT. The CDR3 DNA is TGTGCCAGCAGTTACGGCCGGAATTCACCCCTCCACTTT. Translating it yields CASSYGRNSPLHF.

The V gene is TRBV4-3, the J gene TRBJ2-3; D unresolved. Between the trimmed V and J ends, which lost 0 bases and 4 bases, there was a span of 11 bases. Germline V gives CDR1 LGHNA, CDR2 YSLEER. The CDR3 has 15 residues. CDR3 sequence reads: CASSQDPRFADTQYF. CDR3 bases: TGCGCCAGCAGCCAAGATCCCAGGTTTGCAGATACGCAGTATTTT.

This clonotype was recorded many times. V is TRBV6-2 or TRBV6-3 and J is TRBJ2-1, with D perhaps given as TRBD1 or TRBD2 (6 bases each). CDR1 is MNHEY, CDR2 SVGEGT, per germline. V dropped 3 bases and J dropped 4 bases, with 16 bases sitting between them. CDR3 length: 16 residues. The chain's CDR3 is CASSYRGRDKYNEQFF. The CDR3 DNA is TGTGCCAGCAGTTATCGGGGGCGGGACAAGTACAATGAGCAGTTCTTC.

V is TRBV20-1 and J is TRBJ1-1, with unresolved D. CDR1 and CDR2 from the germline V gene are DFQATT and SNEGSKA (reference sequence). The CDR3 extends over 14 amino acids. V dropped 0 bases and J dropped 0 bases, with 8 bases sitting between them. Here the CDR3 reads CSARDPGMNTEAFF. The DNA of the CDR3 is TGCAGTGCTAGAGATCCGGGGATGAACACTGAAGCTTTCTTT.

This clonotype came up a few times. This chain connects TRBV10-3 to TRBJ2-3; D is undetermined. In germline, CDR1 is ENHRY, CDR2 SYGVKD. The CDR3 is 13 amino acids. Trimming cost V 2 bases and J 0 bases, with 3 bases left between them. In nucleotides, the CDR3 is TGTGCCATCAGTGAGGGAAGCACAGATACGCAGTATTTT. Residues: CAISEGSTDTQYF.

The table lists this clonotype with a few counts. The chain couples TRBV6-1 to TRBJ2-5, with D tentatively TRBD1 or TRBD2 (5 bases each). There are 16 residues in the CDR3. Per the germline V gene, CDR1 is MNHNS and CDR2 is SASEGT. The V end lost 6 bases, the J end lost 1 base, and 18 bases lay between the germline ends. CDR3 DNA: TGTGCCAGCAGGGGGACCATAGGGTTTTTCCAAGAGACCCAGTACTTC. Its translation is CASRGTIGFFQETQYF.

Only a few counts were recorded for this clonotype. V gene TRBV3-1 combines with J gene TRBJ2-3; D not certain. Germline V gives CDR1 LGHDT, CDR2 YNNKEL (reference sequence). The CDR3 is 13 residues long. V shed 1 base and J shed 4 bases, with 6 bases lying between them. The CDR3 DNA reads as TGTGCCAGCAGCCAAGTCCGGTCAGATACGCAGTATTTT. Its translation is CASSQVRSDTQYF.

The J gene is TRBJ2-7, the V gene TRBV5-4, with a possible D match to TRBD1 (6 bases). The length of the CDR3 is 14 residues. Germline values: CDR1 SGHNT, CDR2 YYREEE (reference sequence). The ends were cut back, 2 bases at V and 4 bases at J, with 13 bases in the middle. In nucleotides, the CDR3 is TGTGCCAGCAGCTTCAGCCTACAGGGTTACGAGCAGTACTTC. This encodes CASSFSLQGYEQYF.

This rearrangement joins TRBV11-1 to TRBJ1-2; D is undetermined. The V end lost 5 bases, the J end lost 2 bases, and 12 bases lay between the germline ends. The CDR3 runs to 14 residues. CDR1 and CDR2 from the germline V gene are SGHAT and FQDESV (reference sequence). DNA for the CDR3: TGTGCCAGCAGCCGCCTAGTCCGAAACTATGGCTACACCTTC. Encoded protein: CASSRLVRNYGYTF.

This chain joins TRBV7-9 and TRBJ1-1, with D possibly TRBD1 on 5 matching bases. CDR1 and CDR2 from the germline V gene are SEHNR and FQNEAQ (reference sequence). V gave up 4 bases and J gave up 3 bases, with 18 bases separating them. The length of the CDR3 is 16 residues. The CDR3: CASSSDTPGDDTEAFF. CDR3 sequence (DNA): TGTGCCAGCAGCTCGGACACCCCTGGGGACGACACTGAAGCTTTCTTT.

The chain combines TRBV6-5 with TRBJ1-1, with a possible D match to TRBD1 (6 bases). Between the trimmed V and J ends, which lost 4 bases and 3 bases, there was a span of 12 bases. There are 14 residues in the CDR3. Germline values: CDR1 MNHEY, CDR2 SVGAGI. The CDR3 bases are TGTGCCAGCAGTTTAACAGGGAGCGACACTGAAGCTTTCTTT. This gives the protein CASSLTGSDTEAFF.

The chain employs TRBV19 and TRBJ1-6; perhaps TRBD1 as D (6 bases). Per the germline V gene, CDR1 is LNHDA and CDR2 is SQIVND (reference sequence). The V end lost 7 bases, the J end lost 9 bases, and 13 bases lay between the germline ends. The CDR3 length is 13 residues. CDR3 sequence reads: CASTGTQGSPLHF. The CDR3 region has the DNA TGTGCCAGTACCGGGACACAGGGTTCACCCCTCCACTTT.

In this sample, this clonotype turned up a few times. This chain uses TRBV28 with TRBJ1-4, with D maybe TRBD1 (6 bases). The CDR3 is 15 amino acids. Deletions cut 2 bases from V and 5 bases from J, with 12 bases between. CDR1 is MDHEN and CDR2 is SYDVKM in the germline V gene. CDR3 coding DNA: TGTGCCAGCAGTTTACCCCAGGGGATGAATGAAAAACTGTTTTTT. Amino acid sequence: CASSLPQGMNEKLFF. The full variable domain, rest sourced from reference TRBV28 and TRBJ1-4, is DVKVTQSSRYLVKRTGEKVFLECVQDMDHENMFWYRQDPGLGLRLIYFSYDVKMKEKGDIPEGYSVSREKKERFSLILESASTNQTSMYLCASSLPQGMNEKLFFGSGTQLSVL.

This clonotype was observed a few times. The rearrangement joins TRBV18 to TRBJ2-1; possible D gene TRBD2, 5 bases. Germline V gene sequence: CDR1 KGHSH, CDR2 LQKENI. The CDR3 contains 19 residues. V dropped 0 bases and J dropped 6 bases, with 24 bases sitting between them. This CDR3 is CASSPPVFSGIWRLNEQFF. DNA of the CDR3: TGTGCCAGCTCACCACCGGTTTTCTCGGGGATTTGGCGGCTCAATGAGCAGTTCTTC.

The chain combines TRBV5-5 with TRBJ2-1; TRBD2 matches 10 bases. The V gene's germline CDR1 is SGHKS and CDR2 YYEKEE (reference sequence). The ends lost 5 bases at V and 3 bases at J; junction bases unmatched: 14. The CDR3 has 18 amino acids. The CDR3 sequence is CASSPSTSSGGFYNEQFF. The CDR3 DNA sequence: TGTGCCAGCAGTCCCTCCACCTCTAGCGGGGGCTTCTACAATGAGCAGTTCTTC.

Ten or more counts support this clonotype. The chain has TRBV7-2 and TRBJ2-2; unclear D gene. Trimming took 3 bases from V and 3 from J, leaving 2 bases between them. Germline CDR1 SGHTA, CDR2 FQGNSA. This CDR3 region has 12 residues. CDR3 in DNA: TGTGCCAGCAGCTTCTACACCGGGGAGCTGTTTTTT. Protein product: CASSFYTGELFF.

This clonotype was counted ten times or more. The rearrangement uses TRBV3-1 and TRBJ1-5; D call uncertain. In germline, CDR1 is LGHDT, CDR2 YNNKEL (reference sequence). This CDR3 is built from 15 residues. The V end was cut by 1 base, the J end by 0 bases, with 7 bases between. The CDR3 loop reads CASSQGGSSNQPQHF. Written as DNA, the CDR3 is TGTGCCAGCAGCCAAGGTGGGTCTAGCAATCAGCCCCAGCATTTT.

V gene TRBV12-3 or TRBV12-4 combines with J gene TRBJ2-7, with D tentatively TRBD1 (5 bases). The CDR3 is 12 amino acids. V lost 6 bases to trimming and J lost 2 bases, with 8 bases between them. The CDR3 loop is CASSVGAYEQYF. The CDR3 DNA reads TGTGCCAGCAGCGTAGGGGCCTACGAGCAGTACTTC.

This clonotype was counted between two and nine times. The genes are TRBV18 and TRBJ2-5; D is undetermined. Germline CDR1 and CDR2: KGHSH and LQKENI. V dropped 0 bases and J dropped 3 bases, with 5 bases sitting between them. This CDR3 region has 13 residues. The CDR3 DNA sequence: TGTGCCAGCTCACCACCGGCAGAAGAGACCCAGTACTTC. Protein: CASSPPAEETQYF.

The table lists this clonotype with a few counts. V is TRBV18 and J is TRBJ1-1; D perhaps matches TRBD1 (5 bases). The CDR3 consists of 16 residues. Trimming cost V 10 bases and J 4 bases, with 25 bases left between them. Germline CDR1 is KGHSH and CDR2 is LQKENI. CDR3 in amino acids: CAKSSRVDCGGTEAFF. The CDR3 coding sequence is TGTGCCAAGTCGAGCAGGGTCGACTGCGGTGGCACTGAAGCTTTCTTT.

V usage is TRBV6-5 and J usage is TRBJ1-1; D is unresolved. The CDR3 is made up of 13 amino acids. The V end was cut by 2 bases, the J end by 4 bases, with 8 bases between. Germline values: CDR1 MNHEY, CDR2 SVGAGI. The CDR3 loop reads CASSYQRTTEAFF. The CDR3 bases are TGTGCCAGCAGTTACCAAAGAACCACTGAAGCTTTCTTT.

This clonotype was counted at least ten times. The chain carries TRBV5-1 and TRBJ1-5; D gene ambiguous. CDR3 length: 14 amino acids. The V end was cut by 4 bases, the J end by 0 bases, with 8 bases between. The germline V gene has CDR1 SGHRS and CDR2 YFSETQ. The CDR3 reads CASSADTSNQPQHF. DNA for the CDR3: TGCGCCAGCAGCGCAGACACTAGCAATCAGCCCCAGCATTTT. The full variable domain, its missing parts supplied by reference TRBV5-1 and TRBJ1-5, is KAGVTQTPRYLIKTRGQQVTLSCSPISGHRSVSWYQQTPGQGLQFLFEYFSETQRNKGNFPGRFSGRQFSNSRSEMNVSTLELGDSALYLCASSADTSNQPQHFGDGTRLSIL.

There are a few counts of this clonotype. The chain combines TRBV7-2 with TRBJ2-2; D is unresolved. Germline lookup yields CDR1 SGHTA and CDR2 FQGNSA. This CDR3 is built from 14 residues. V lost 5 bases to trimming and J lost 4 bases, with 11 bases between them. In nucleotides, the CDR3 is TGTGCCAGCAGCCCCCTTAGTAGCACCGGGGAGCTGTTTTTT. Translated: CASSPLSSTGELFF.

The chain links TRBV6-6 to TRBJ2-5; the match to TRBD1 covers 9 bases. The CDR3 is 14 residues long. Germline loops: CDR1 MNHNY, CDR2 SVGAGI (reference sequence). V was pared by 4 bases and J by 2 bases, with 2 bases of the junction left unmatched. CDR3 loop: CASSSGTGQETQYF. CDR3 coding DNA: TGTGCCAGCAGTTCCGGGACAGGGCAAGAGACCCAGTACTTC.

The chain employs TRBV7-3 and TRBJ2-1, with 7 bases lining up with TRBD1. Losses at the gene ends were 4 bases for V and 9 bases for J; bases not matched to a gene: 9. The CDR3 extends over 14 amino acids. From germline, CDR1 is SGHTA and CDR2 FQGTGA. The CDR3 region is CASSSIRDSREQFF. In DNA, the CDR3 is TGTGCCAGCAGCTCTATCCGGGACAGCCGTGAGCAGTTCTTC.

The chain has TRBV12-3 or TRBV12-4 and TRBJ1-1; 10 bases match TRBD1. V gave up 5 bases and J gave up 0 bases; unmatched junction bases: 9. CDR3 size: 17 residues. CDR3 sequence (DNA): TGTGCCAGCAGTGCCATCCGGGACAGGGGTTTGAACACTGAAGCTTTCTTT. This sequence encodes CASSAIRDRGLNTEAFF.

The V gene is TRBV4-3, the J gene TRBJ2-5; the D call may be TRBD1 or TRBD2 (5 bases each). V was clipped by 2 bases and J by 4 bases, with 23 bases between them. There are 18 residues in the CDR3. CDR1 and CDR2 (germline): LGHNA, YSLEER. This CDR3 reads CASSQNLPGTLRRETQYF. In DNA, the CDR3 is TGCGCCAGCAGCCAAAACCTCCCCGGGACGCTCCGGCGAGAGACCCAGTACTTC.

This clonotype showed up just a few times. The chain uses TRBV24-1 and TRBJ2-7; 11 nucleotides align to TRBD1. V trimming: 4 bases; J trimming: 2 bases; junction bases outside the gene matches: 3. The CDR3 spans 15 residues. In germline, CDR1 is KGHDR, CDR2 SFDVKD. The CDR3 sequence: CATSESGQGAYEQYF. The CDR3 bases are TGTGCCACCAGTGAGTCGGGACAGGGGGCCTACGAGCAGTACTTC.

The genes are TRBV29-1 and TRBJ1-1; TRBD1 aligns across 7 bases. Looked up from germline, CDR1 is SQVTM and CDR2 is ANQGSEA. V dropped 6 bases and J dropped 3; count of bases not matched to a gene: 4. The CDR3 has 12 amino acids. The CDR3 region has the DNA TGCAGCGTAAGGACAGGCGACACTGAAGCTTTCTTT. Translated: CSVRTGDTEAFF. Variable domain in full (rest from reference TRBV29-1 and TRBJ1-1): SAVISQKPSRDICQRGTSLTIQCQVDSQVTMMFWYRQQPGQSLTLIATANQGSEATYESGFVIDKFPISRPNLTFSTLTVSNMSPEDSSIYLCSVRTGDTEAFFGQGTRLTVV.

The chain carries TRBV19 and TRBJ2-7; D is possibly TRBD1 (5 bases). Trimming stripped 10 bases from V and 6 bases from J, with 19 bases between. CDR3 length: 13 residues. Per germline, CDR1 LNHDA and CDR2 SQIVND (reference sequence). CDR3 in amino acids: CAKPGYSDSEQYF. In DNA form, the CDR3 reads TGTGCCAAACCAGGGTACTCCGATTCCGAGCAGTACTTC.

This clonotype has at least ten counts. The CDR3 here is CSARASGTAGRWTGNTIYF. DNA of the CDR3: TGCAGTGCTAGAGCCTCTGGGACAGCGGGAAGGTGGACTGGAAACACCATATATTTT. The chain has TRBV20-1 and TRBJ1-3; TRBD1 matches 7 bases. V gave up 1 base and J gave up 2 bases; unmatched junction bases: 17. Germline V gene sequence: CDR1 DFQATT, CDR2 SNEGSKA (reference sequence). The CDR3 spans 19 residues.